Listed below are T cell receptor beta chains from one sample, sequenced in a study of T cell changes during pregnancy in multiple sclerosis. Profiled with immunoSEQ multiplex PCR; TCRdb holds only in-frame clones, not every one. The data show 76,000 or so clones, with around 93% seen just once and 0.65% to 0.95% held by the top ten. Sequenced material: peripheral blood, taken in the second trimester of pregnancy. The receptors were sampled from a female donor in good health, enrolled as a control in a pregnancy study. Both conserved end residues are part of each CDR3. A D gene is named only where the DNA matches it firmly. Clone sizes are given selectively: once, few, many, or a class where the clone is expanded.

J: TRBJ2-6
D: .
V: TRBV6-1
size: .
DNA: TGTGCCAGCAGTGAATTAGGACATAGCCTTACTGGGGCCAACGTCCTGACTTTC
CDR3: CASSELGHSLTGANVLTF

J: TRBJ1-4
D: .
V: TRBV29-1
size: .
DNA: TGCAGCGCTGTAGTCGGTGAAAAACTGTTTTTT
CDR3: CSAVVGEKLFF

J: TRBJ2-3
D: TRBD1
V: TRBV2
size: .
DNA: TGTGCCAGCAGTGGCCAAAGGACAGGGGCAGATACGCAGTATTTT
CDR3: CASSGQRTGADTQYF

J: TRBJ2-7
D: .
V: TRBV30
size: .
DNA: TGTGCCTGGAGTGTGTCTTTTAACTCCTACGAGCAGTACTTC
CDR3: CAWSVSFNSYEQYF

J: TRBJ1-1
D: .
V: TRBV19
size: .
DNA: TGTGCCAGTACCCACACCGAATGGAGGACTGAAGCTTTCTTT
CDR3: CASTHTEWRTEAFF

J: TRBJ2-7
D: TRBD1
V: TRBV4-2
size: .
DNA: TGTGCCAGCAGCCCGGGACAGGGGGACTACGAGCAGTACTTC
CDR3: CASSPGQGDYEQYF

J: TRBJ2-3
D: .
V: TRBV30
size: .
DNA: TGTGCTTGGAGTGTATCCTCAGATACGCAGTATTTT
CDR3: CAWSVSSDTQYF

J: TRBJ1-1
D: .
V: TRBV4-3
size: .
DNA: TGCGCCAGCAGCCAGGAGACAGGATCCGGGAACACTGAAGCTTTCTTT
CDR3: CASSQETGSGNTEAFF

J: TRBJ2-7
D: TRBD1
V: TRBV10-3
size: .
DNA: TGTGCCATCTCCACCGGGACAGGGTACGAGCAGTACTTC
CDR3: CAISTGTGYEQYF

J: TRBJ1-1
D: .
V: TRBV6-6
size: .
DNA: TGTGCCAGCAACCTCTACAGGGCTGAAGCTTTCTTT
CDR3: CASNLYRAEAFF

J: TRBJ1-4
D: .
V: TRBV7-2
size: .
DNA: TGTGCCAGCAGCGCACAAGTCACGGCCTCGGGAGAAAAACTGTTTTTT
CDR3: CASSAQVTASGEKLFF

J: TRBJ1-2
D: TRBD1
V: TRBV7-9
size: few
DNA: TGTGCCAGCAGCTCCGTCAGGGGGCTGTTAGAAGGCTACACCTTC
CDR3: CASSSVRGLLEGYTF

J: TRBJ2-3
D: .
V: TRBV9
size: .
DNA: TGTGCCAGCAGTCCTCCGGAGGTCGGGGGTTGGGGCACAGATACGCAGTATTTT
CDR3: CASSPPEVGGWGTDTQYF

J: TRBJ1-2
D: TRBD1
V: TRBV7-2
size: .
DNA: TGTGCCAGCAGCTTAGCTGAGGGGGCGGACTATGGCTACACCTTC
CDR3: CASSLAEGADYGYTF

J: TRBJ2-7
D: .
V: TRBV27
size: .
DNA: TGTGCCAGCAGCCTTGGGGGGGAGCAGTACTTC
CDR3: CASSLGGEQYF

J: TRBJ2-1
D: TRBD2
V: TRBV10-3
size: .
DNA: TGTGCCATCAGGACAGCTAGCGGGGTCTACAATGAGCAGTTCTTC
CDR3: CAIRTASGVYNEQFF

J: TRBJ1-1
D: .
V: TRBV30
size: .
DNA: TGTGCCTGGAGTGTACGAACTTACACTGAAGCTTTCTTT
CDR3: CAWSVRTYTEAFF

J: TRBJ2-3
D: TRBD2
V: TRBV7-2
size: .
DNA: TGTGCCAGCAGCTTGGGACTAGCGGGGCCCACGAGCACAGATACGCAGTATTTT
CDR3: CASSLGLAGPTSTDTQYF

J: TRBJ1-5
D: .
V: TRBV7-2
size: .
DNA: TGTGCCAGCAGGTACTCCGCGGGTAGCAATCAGCCCCAGCATTTT
CDR3: CASRYSAGSNQPQHF

J: TRBJ1-5
D: .
V: TRBV19
size: .
DNA: TGTGCCAGTAGTATTTCGGGGGGCGGCGATCAGCCCCAGCATTTT
CDR3: CASSISGGGDQPQHF

J: TRBJ1-1
D: .
V: TRBV4-3
size: .
DNA: TGCGCCAGCAGTAAAGGACACTGGAACACTGAAGCTTTCTTT
CDR3: CASSKGHWNTEAFF

J: TRBJ1-1
D: .
V: TRBV7-9
size: once
DNA: TGTGCCAGCAGGCCCTTAGCCTTAGGGAACACTGAAGCTTTCTTT
CDR3: CASRPLALGNTEAFF

J: TRBJ2-7
D: .
V: TRBV5-1
size: .
DNA: TGCGCCAGCAGCCCCACGGACAGATCCTACGAGCAGTACTTC
CDR3: CASSPTDRSYEQYF

J: TRBJ1-2
D: .
V: TRBV7-9
size: .
DNA: TGTGCCAGCAGCTTTTCTGAGGGTGAGCGACTCTATGGCTACACCTTC
CDR3: CASSFSEGERLYGYTF

J: TRBJ2-3
D: .
V: TRBV2
size: .
DNA: TGTGCCAGCAGTGACCAGGGTTGGTCGTATACGCAGTATTTT
CDR3: CASSDQGWSYTQYF

J: TRBJ2-1
D: TRBD2
V: TRBV5-3
size: .
DNA: TGTGCCAGAAGCTCCCGACTAGCGGGGGACCTCAGCTCCTACAATGAGCAGTTCTTC
CDR3: CARSSRLAGDLSSYNEQFF

J: TRBJ2-2
D: .
V: TRBV9
size: .
DNA: TGTGCCAGCAGCTCCCAGGGGGAGCTGTTTTTT
CDR3: CASSSQGELFF

J: TRBJ1-6
D: TRBD1
V: TRBV30
size: .
DNA: TGTGCCTGGAGCCCCACAGGGGCCCTCTATAATTCACCCCTCCACTTT
CDR3: CAWSPTGALYNSPLHF

J: TRBJ2-1
D: TRBD2
V: TRBV6-5
size: .
DNA: TGTGCCAGCAGTTACTCGGAGAGGGACTATTACAATGAGCAGTTCTTC
CDR3: CASSYSERDYYNEQFF